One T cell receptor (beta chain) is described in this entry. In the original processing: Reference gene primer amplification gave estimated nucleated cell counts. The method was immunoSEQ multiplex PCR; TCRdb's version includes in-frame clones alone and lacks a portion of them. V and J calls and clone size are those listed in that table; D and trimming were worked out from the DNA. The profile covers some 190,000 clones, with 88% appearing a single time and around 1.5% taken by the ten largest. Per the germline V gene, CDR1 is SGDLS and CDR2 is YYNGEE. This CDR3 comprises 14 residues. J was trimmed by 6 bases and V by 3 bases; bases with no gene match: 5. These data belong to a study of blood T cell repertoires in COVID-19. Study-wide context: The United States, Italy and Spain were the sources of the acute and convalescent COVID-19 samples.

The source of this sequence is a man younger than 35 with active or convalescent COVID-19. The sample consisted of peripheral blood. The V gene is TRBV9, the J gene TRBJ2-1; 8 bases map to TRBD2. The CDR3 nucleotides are TGTGCCAGCAGCGGTAACGGGAGGGCCAATGAGCAGTTCTTC. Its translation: CASSGNGRANEQFF.